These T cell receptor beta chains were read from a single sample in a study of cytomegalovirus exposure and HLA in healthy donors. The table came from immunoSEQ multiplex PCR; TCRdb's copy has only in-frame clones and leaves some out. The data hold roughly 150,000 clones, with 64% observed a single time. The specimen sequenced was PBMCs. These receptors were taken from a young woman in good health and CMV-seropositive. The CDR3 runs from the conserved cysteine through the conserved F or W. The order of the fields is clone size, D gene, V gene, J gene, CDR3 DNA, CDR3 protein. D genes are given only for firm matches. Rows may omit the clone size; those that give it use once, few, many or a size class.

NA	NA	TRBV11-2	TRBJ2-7	TGTGCCAGCAGCCAAAATGGCGGGAAGAGGTACGAGCAGTACTTC	CASSQNGGKRYEQYF
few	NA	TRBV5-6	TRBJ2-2	TGTGCCAGCAGCACCATCGGCGGGGAGCTGTTTTTT	CASSTIGGELFF
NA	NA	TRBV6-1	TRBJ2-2	TGTGCCAGCAGTGTGGGGGCGGGCACCGGGGAGCTGTTTTTT	CASSVGAGTGELFF
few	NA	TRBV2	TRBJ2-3	TGTGCCAGCAGTGACAGGGGAGGGGCAGATACGCAGTATTTT	CASSDRGGADTQYF
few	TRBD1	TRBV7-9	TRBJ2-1	TGTGCCAGCACAAACCGGGACAGGGGGTATTTGATCGGTAATGAGCAGTTCTTC	CASTNRDRGYLIGNEQFF
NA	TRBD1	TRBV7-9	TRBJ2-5	TGTGCCAGCAGCGTTACAGGGGGCAAGGAGACCCAGTACTTC	CASSVTGGKETQYF
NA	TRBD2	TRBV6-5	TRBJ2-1	TGTGCCAGCAGTTACGGACTAGCGGGAAATGAGCAGTTCTTC	CASSYGLAGNEQFF
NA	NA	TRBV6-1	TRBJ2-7	TGTGCCAGCAGCCAATACCTATCCGAGCAGTACTTC	CASSQYLSEQYF
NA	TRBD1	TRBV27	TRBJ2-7	TGTGCCAGCAGAACGACAGGGTCCTACGAGCAGTACTTC	CASRTTGSYEQYF
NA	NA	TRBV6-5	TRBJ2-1	TGTGCCAGCAGTTACAGTAGGTGGGGAGCTGAGCAGTTCTTC	CASSYSRWGAEQFF
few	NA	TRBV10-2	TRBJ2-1	TGCGCCAGCACCGCCCCAGGGATTGCCTACAATGAGCAGTTCTTC	CASTAPGIAYNEQFF
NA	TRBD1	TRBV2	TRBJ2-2	TGTGCCAGCAGCAAAACAAGACAGGGGAACACCGGGGAGCTGTTTTTT	CASSKTRQGNTGELFF
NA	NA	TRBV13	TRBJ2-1	TGTGCCAGCAGCCTTCGAAGTAGTAGCCACAATGAGCAGTTCTTC	CASSLRSSSHNEQFF
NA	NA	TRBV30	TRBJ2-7	TGTGCCTGGACCCGGTCGGGAGAGCAGTACTTC	CAWTRSGEQYF